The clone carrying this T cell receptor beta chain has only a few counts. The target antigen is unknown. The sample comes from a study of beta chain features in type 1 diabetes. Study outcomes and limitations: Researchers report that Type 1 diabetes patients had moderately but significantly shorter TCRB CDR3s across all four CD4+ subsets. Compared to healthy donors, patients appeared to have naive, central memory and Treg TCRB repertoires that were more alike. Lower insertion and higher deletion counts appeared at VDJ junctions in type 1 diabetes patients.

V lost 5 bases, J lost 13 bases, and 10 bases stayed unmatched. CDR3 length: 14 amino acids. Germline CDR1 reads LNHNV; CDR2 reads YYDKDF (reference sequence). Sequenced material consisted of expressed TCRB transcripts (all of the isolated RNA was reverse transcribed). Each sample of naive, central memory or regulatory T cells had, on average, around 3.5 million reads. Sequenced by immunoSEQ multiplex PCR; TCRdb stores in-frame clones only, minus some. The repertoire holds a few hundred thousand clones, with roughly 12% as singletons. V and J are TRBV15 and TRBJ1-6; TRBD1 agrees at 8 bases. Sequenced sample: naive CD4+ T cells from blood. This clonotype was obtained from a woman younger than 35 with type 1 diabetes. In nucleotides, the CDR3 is TGTGCCACCAGCGATTGGACAGGGACTGGGCCCCTCCACTTT. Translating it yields CATSDWTGTGPLHF.